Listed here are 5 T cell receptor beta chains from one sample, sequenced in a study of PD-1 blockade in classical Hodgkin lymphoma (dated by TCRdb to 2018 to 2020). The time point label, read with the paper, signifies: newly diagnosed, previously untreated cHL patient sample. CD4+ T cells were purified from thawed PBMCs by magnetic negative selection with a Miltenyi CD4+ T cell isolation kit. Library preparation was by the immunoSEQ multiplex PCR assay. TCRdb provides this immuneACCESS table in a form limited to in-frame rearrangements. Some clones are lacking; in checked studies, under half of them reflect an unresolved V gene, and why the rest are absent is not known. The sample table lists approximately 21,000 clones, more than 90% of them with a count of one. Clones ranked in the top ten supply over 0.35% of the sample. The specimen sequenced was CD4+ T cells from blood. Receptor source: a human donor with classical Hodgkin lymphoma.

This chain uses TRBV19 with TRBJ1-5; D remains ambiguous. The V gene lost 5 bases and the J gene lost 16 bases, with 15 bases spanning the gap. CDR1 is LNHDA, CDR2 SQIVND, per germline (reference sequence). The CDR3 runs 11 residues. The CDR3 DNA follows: TGTGCCAGTAGTCCGACGCCGACCGGCCATTTT. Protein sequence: CASSPTPTGHF.

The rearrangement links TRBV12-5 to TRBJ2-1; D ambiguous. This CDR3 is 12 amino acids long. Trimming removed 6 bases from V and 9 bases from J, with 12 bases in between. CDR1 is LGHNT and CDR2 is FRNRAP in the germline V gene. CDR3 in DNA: TGTGCTAGTGGCCCGCGAGTGAGTGAGCAGTTCTTC. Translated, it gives CASGPRVSEQFF. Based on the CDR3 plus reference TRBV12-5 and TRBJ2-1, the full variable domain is DARVTQTPRHKVTEMGQEVTMRCQPILGHNTVFWYRQTMMQGLELLAYFRNRAPLDDSGMPKDRFSAEMPDATLATLKIQPSEPRDSAVYFCASGPRVSEQFFGPGTRLTVL.

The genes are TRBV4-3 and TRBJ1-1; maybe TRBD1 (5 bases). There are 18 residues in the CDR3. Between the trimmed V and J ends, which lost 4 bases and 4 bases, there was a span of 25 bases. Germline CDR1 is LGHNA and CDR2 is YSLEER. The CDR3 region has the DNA TGCGCCAGCAGCCCCGACGGTTTTATAGCGGAGGGGACCACTGAAGCTTTCTTT. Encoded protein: CASSPDGFIAEGTTEAFF.

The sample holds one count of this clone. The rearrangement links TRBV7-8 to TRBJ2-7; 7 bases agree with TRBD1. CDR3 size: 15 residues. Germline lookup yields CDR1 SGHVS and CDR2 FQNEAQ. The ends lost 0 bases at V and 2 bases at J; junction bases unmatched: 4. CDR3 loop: CASSLAATGTYEQYF. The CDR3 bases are TGTGCCAGCAGCTTAGCGGCGACAGGGACCTACGAGCAGTACTTC.

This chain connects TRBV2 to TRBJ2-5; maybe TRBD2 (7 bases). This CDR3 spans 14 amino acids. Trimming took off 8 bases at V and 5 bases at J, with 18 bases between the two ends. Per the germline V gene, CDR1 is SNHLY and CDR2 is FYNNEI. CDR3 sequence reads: CASGGRGGAETQYF. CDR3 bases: TGTGCCAGCGGCGGGAGAGGGGGTGCCGAGACCCAGTACTTC.